This T cell receptor (beta chain) was sequenced during a study of cytomegalovirus exposure and HLA in healthy donors. Amplification used 60 Vbeta primers and 13 Jbeta primers. Sequenced by immunoSEQ multiplex PCR; TCRdb stores in-frame clones only, minus some. The profile shows about 140,000 clones, about four fifths of them singletons. The sequenced sample was PBMCs. This clonotype originated in a male donor in good health and CMV-seronegative.

The CDR3 protein is CASSPPRRDLYNEQFF. CDR3 bases: TGTGCCAGCAGCCCCCCCCGGCGGGATTTATACAATGAGCAGTTCTTC. The chain links TRBV5-6 to TRBJ2-1; possible D gene TRBD2, 6 bases. The CDR3 is 16 residues long. Germline-derived CDR1 and CDR2 are SGHDT and YYEEEE. Trimming removed 4 bases at V and 4 bases at J, with 18 bases between.